This is a list of T cell receptor beta chains from one sample in a study of blood T cells in healthy people across ages. TCRdb re-derived calls from the 5' RACE reads in MiXCR, one entry per CDR3 protein. The table has approximately 850,000 distinct CDR3 sequences, 58% seen once. The sample comprised blood. These receptors all stem from a man younger than 45 in good health. CDR3s include the opening cysteine and the closing phenylalanine or tryptophan. D genes are given only for firm matches. Not all rows give a size; the values are once, few, many and, for expanded clones, a class.

NA	NA	TRBJ2-7	TRBV20-1	CSASPTSRRSYEQYF	TGCAGTGCTAGCCCCACTAGCAGACGTTCCTACGAGCAGTACTTC
NA	NA	TRBJ2-3	TRBV20-1	CSASSTYTTDTQYF	TGCAGTGCTAGTTCGACGTACACCACAGATACGCAGTATTTT
few	TRBD1	TRBJ2-4	TRBV6-6	CASIQTGINIQYF	TGTGCCAGCATCCAGACAGGGATAAACATTCAGTACTTC
NA	NA	TRBJ2-1	TRBV18	CASSPPGKAEQFF	TGTGCCAGCTCACCACCCGGGAAGGCTGAGCAGTTCTTC
NA	NA	TRBJ1-2	TRBV5-1	CASSLPGARFGYTF	TGCGCCAGCAGCTTACCCGGGGCGCGATTCGGCTACACCTTC
NA	NA	TRBJ2-7	TRBV6-6	CASSPPTTYEQYF	TGTGCCAGCAGTCCCCCGACTACCTACGAGCAGTACTTC
NA	NA	TRBJ2-3	TRBV5-1	CASSLGQTSTDTQYF	TGCGCCAGCAGCTTGGGGCAGACTAGCACAGATACGCAGTATTTT
NA	NA	TRBJ2-7	TRBV30	CAGNSIGEQYF	TGTGCCGGGAACAGTATCGGGGAGCAGTACTTC
NA	NA	TRBJ2-5	TRBV6-6	CASSYSSLQETQYF	TGTGCCAGCAGTTACTCTAGTCTTCAAGAGACCCAGTACTTC
NA	NA	TRBJ2-3	TRBV28	CASSFGTISTDTQYF	TGTGCCAGCAGTTTCGGGACAATTAGCACAGATACGCAGTATTTT
NA	NA	TRBJ2-7	TRBV6-5	CASSYSIGAGATYEQYF	TGTGCCAGCAGTTACTCGATCGGCGCAGGGGCCACCTACGAGCAGTACTTC
NA	NA	TRBJ2-6	TRBV5-1	CASSSAGLTSGGSGANVLTF	TGCGCCAGCAGTTCGGCGGGGCTGACTAGTGGGGGCTCTGGGGCCAACGTCCTGACTTTC
once	TRBD2	TRBJ2-4	TRBV6-2/TRBV6-3	CASNLAGGNIQYF	TGTGCCAGCAACCTAGCGGGGGGAAACATTCAGTACTTC
few	NA	TRBJ1-2	TRBV12-3/TRBV12-4	CASSTPRGTYGYTF	TGTGCCAGCAGTACTCCCCGTGGAACCTATGGCTACACCTTC
NA	NA	TRBJ2-1	TRBV6-2/TRBV6-3	CASIREWGNEQFF	TGTGCCAGCATCCGGGAGTGGGGCAATGAGCAGTTCTTC
NA	TRBD2	TRBJ2-1	TRBV12-3/TRBV12-4	CASSLRASGVGVDEQFF	TGTGCCAGCAGTTTGAGGGCTAGCGGGGTGGGAGTGGATGAGCAGTTCTTC